The rows below give T cell receptor beta chains drawn from one sample of a study of T-cell memory formation after mild COVID-19. In TCRdb, the 5' RACE reads were re-called with MiXCR into one record per CDR3 protein. The sample has 180,000 or so distinct CDR3 sequences, around a tenth seen once; the top ten hold 3.5% to 4%. Sequenced sample: PBMCs or a T cell subset sorted from them (not recorded which). The source of these receptors is a man between 18 and 35 years old who had mild COVID-19 (a few samples of this study predate the infection). Cell type and time point are not known. The CDR3 runs from the conserved cysteine through the conserved F or W. D genes are given only for firm matches. Only some rows state a clone size, as once, few, many or a class for expanded clones.

v_gene	abundance	j_gene	d_gene	CDR3aa	CDR3nt
TRBV5-1	.	TRBJ2-5	TRBD2	CASTPRGDGGETQYF	TGCGCCAGCACCCCCCGGGGGGACGGGGGGGAGACCCAGTACTTC
TRBV4-2	.	TRBJ2-5	TRBD2	CASSQPGGTSGDGTQYF	TGTGCCAGCAGCCAACCTGGAGGGACTAGCGGGGACGGGACCCAGTACTTC
TRBV7-3	.	TRBJ2-5	TRBD1	CASSLISGGRGETQYF	TGTGCCAGCAGCTTAATTTCAGGGGGCCGGGGAGAGACCCAGTACTTC
TRBV29-1	.	TRBJ1-2	.	CSVGMDRHYGYTF	TGCAGCGTTGGGATGGACAGACACTATGGCTACACCTTC
TRBV7-6	few	TRBJ2-3	TRBD2	CASSLVGGGPTDTQYF	TGTGCCAGCAGCTTAGTCGGGGGGGGGCCGACAGATACGCAGTATTTT
TRBV4-3	.	TRBJ1-1	.	CASSLELAGNTEAFF	TGCGCCAGCAGCTTGGAGTTGGCAGGGAACACTGAAGCTTTCTTT
TRBV7-2	many	TRBJ1-1	TRBD1	CASSLPGTVVGAFF	TGTGCCAGCAGCTTACCCGGGACAGTGGTTGGGGCTTTCTTT
TRBV30	many	TRBJ1-1	.	CAWSVQGIAFF	TGTGCCTGGAGTGTACAGGGAATAGCTTTCTTT
TRBV7-2	few	TRBJ2-3	.	CASSLSSGAGTDTQYF	TGTGCCAGCAGCTTATCAAGCGGAGCTGGGACAGATACGCAGTATTTT
TRBV15	medium-sized	TRBJ2-7	.	CATSTGGEGLSEQYF	TGTGCCACCAGCACGGGCGGGGAAGGGCTAAGCGAGCAGTACTTC
TRBV3-1	few	TRBJ2-1	.	CASSPPGVNEQFF	TGTGCCAGCAGCCCCCCGGGAGTCAATGAGCAGTTCTTC
TRBV18	.	TRBJ2-3	.	CASSPSRTGGTDTQYF	TGTGCCAGCTCACCATCGAGGACGGGCGGCACAGATACGCAGTATTTT
TRBV5-1	few	TRBJ2-6	TRBD1	CASSSGTGPSGANVLTF	TGCGCCAGCAGCTCCGGGACAGGCCCCTCTGGGGCCAACGTCCTGACTTTC
TRBV18	many	TRBJ2-7	TRBD1	CASSSPGQYYEQYF	TGTGCCAGCTCATCGCCGGGACAGTACTACGAGCAGTACTTC
TRBV12-3/TRBV12-4	many	TRBJ1-2	.	CASSLMGDYGYTF	TGTGCCAGCAGTCTGATGGGGGACTATGGCTACACCTTC
TRBV29-1	many	TRBJ2-5	.	CSVSRGETQYF	TGCAGCGTGTCCCGAGGGGAGACCCAGTACTTC
TRBV5-4	.	TRBJ2-3	TRBD1	CASSTSGTGRATQYF	TGTGCCAGCAGCACGTCCGGGACAGGGCGGGCTACGCAGTATTTT
TRBV3-1	many	TRBJ2-3	TRBD2	CASSPGAGGGKDTQYF	TGTGCCAGCAGCCCGGGGGCCGGGGGGGGTAAAGATACGCAGTATTTT
TRBV29-1	.	TRBJ2-3	.	CSAEYTDTQYF	TGCAGCGCAGAATACACAGATACGCAGTATTTT
TRBV2	few	TRBJ1-1	.	CASSALGDRTEAFF	TGTGCCAGCAGTGCCTTGGGGGATAGAACTGAAGCTTTCTTT
TRBV7-6	many	TRBJ2-4	.	CASSSRVADGIQYF	TGTGCCAGCAGCTCTCGGGTGGCAGACGGCATTCAGTACTTC
TRBV5-1	few	TRBJ2-2	.	CASIPGGPNTGELFF	TGCGCCAGCATCCCGGGGGGCCCGAACACCGGGGAGCTGTTTTTT
TRBV29-1	.	TRBJ2-3	TRBD2	CSVARGVAGGPYPQYF	TGCAGCGTTGCCCGAGGGGTAGCGGGGGGCCCGTATCCGCAGTATTTT
TRBV10-3	few	TRBJ2-3	TRBD1	CAIAASGTGADTQYF	TGTGCCATCGCCGCATCCGGGACAGGGGCAGATACGCAGTATTTT
TRBV2	.	TRBJ1-1	.	CASEGRVVRDTEAFF	TGTGCCAGCGAGGGAAGGGTCGTCAGGGACACTGAAGCTTTCTTT
TRBV5-8	.	TRBJ2-2	.	CASSQWYANTGELFF	TGTGCCAGCAGCCAGTGGTACGCGAACACCGGGGAGCTGTTTTTT
TRBV5-1	many	TRBJ1-6	TRBD1	CASSSQTGNSPLHF	TGCGCCAGCAGCTCCCAGACAGGGAATTCACCCCTCCACTTT
TRBV5-1	few	TRBJ2-3	.	CASSLGVVNTQYF	TGCGCCAGCAGCTTGGGGGTCGTCAACACGCAGTATTTT
TRBV5-1	few	TRBJ2-1	TRBD2	CASSKGLAGGYEQFF	TGCGCCAGCAGTAAGGGCCTAGCGGGGGGATATGAGCAGTTCTTC
TRBV5-5	.	TRBJ2-5	TRBD1	CASSFTGGSRETQYF	TGTGCCAGCAGCTTCACAGGGGGCAGCCGAGAGACCCAGTACTTC
TRBV6-5	.	TRBJ1-2	TRBD1	CASRDRGYGYTF	TGTGCCAGCAGGGACAGGGGCTATGGCTACACCTTC
TRBV6-4	many	TRBJ1-5	TRBD1	CASSPSGAGGQPQHF	TGTGCCAGCAGCCCCTCAGGGGCAGGGGGGCAGCCCCAGCATTTT
TRBV9	few	TRBJ2-3	TRBD2	CASSVAGLAGTDTQYF	TGTGCCAGCAGCGTGGCGGGACTAGCGGGCACAGATACGCAGTATTTT
TRBV9	few	TRBJ2-5	TRBD2	CASSAGLAQETQYF	TGTGCCAGCAGCGCAGGACTAGCGCAAGAGACCCAGTACTTC
TRBV10-2	few	TRBJ1-1	TRBD1	CASSDRTGARAFF	TGCGCCAGCAGTGACCGGACAGGGGCACGAGCTTTCTTT
TRBV12-3/TRBV12-4	.	TRBJ1-1	.	CASNYRRVSTEAFF	TGTGCCAGCAACTACCGGCGAGTATCTACTGAAGCTTTCTTT
TRBV4-2	many	TRBJ2-6	.	CASSQDQAGPFSGANVLTF	TGTGCCAGCAGCCAAGATCAAGCAGGGCCCTTCTCTGGGGCCAACGTCCTGACTTTC
TRBV7-2	.	TRBJ1-1	TRBD1	CASSFYRGSSTEAFF	TGTGCCAGCAGCTTTTACAGGGGGAGTAGTACTGAAGCTTTCTTT
TRBV29-1	.	TRBJ2-1	TRBD2	CSVTGTSGQSSYNEQFF	TGCAGCGTCACCGGGACTAGCGGGCAGAGCTCCTACAATGAGCAGTTCTTC
TRBV5-1	many	TRBJ2-7	.	CASSPGGAVIYEQYF	TGCGCCAGCAGCCCCGGTGGAGCGGTAATCTACGAGCAGTACTTC
TRBV29-1	many	TRBJ2-1	.	CSAGSHTVYDNEQFF	TGCAGCGCCGGGTCCCACACAGTCTATGACAATGAGCAGTTCTTC
TRBV12-3/TRBV12-4	.	TRBJ2-1	TRBD2	CASSLQGTSGGKQFF	TGTGCCAGCAGTCTGCAAGGGACTAGCGGGGGCAAGCAGTTCTTC
TRBV5-1	few	TRBJ2-3	.	CASSPNRESDTQYF	TGCGCCAGCAGCCCCAACAGGGAATCAGATACGCAGTATTTT
TRBV20-1	.	TRBJ1-1	TRBD1	CSATTGNLNTEAFF	TGCAGTGCGACGACAGGGAATCTTAACACTGAAGCTTTCTTT
TRBV18	few	TRBJ1-5	TRBD1	CASSRTGSEPQHF	TGTGCCAGCTCCCGGACAGGGAGTGAGCCCCAGCATTTT
TRBV4-3	few	TRBJ1-4	.	CASSQKQDGGGGGGKLFF	TGCGCCAGCAGCCAAAAACAAGATGGGGGTGGCGGAGGGGGAAAACTGTTTTTT
TRBV5-6	.	TRBJ2-1	.	CASTLGGDEQFF	TGTGCCAGCACCTTGGGGGGAGATGAGCAGTTCTTC
TRBV20-1	.	TRBJ1-2	TRBD1	CSARDGAGGYGYTF	TGCAGTGCTAGAGATGGTGCAGGGGGCTATGGCTACACCTTC
TRBV10-3	.	TRBJ2-7	TRBD2	CAISPSGVFYEQYF	TGTGCCATCAGTCCTAGCGGGGTCTTCTACGAGCAGTACTTC
TRBV7-2	few	TRBJ2-5	TRBD2	CASTLRPGLAGTQETQYF	TGTGCCAGCACCCTCAGGCCGGGACTAGCGGGGACACAAGAGACCCAGTACTTC
TRBV29-1	few	TRBJ2-5	.	CSVEQGPQETQYF	TGCAGCGTTGAACAGGGCCCCCAAGAGACCCAGTACTTC
TRBV7-6	.	TRBJ2-5	.	CASSLVGLETQYF	TGTGCCAGCAGCTTAGTTGGTTTAGAGACCCAGTACTTC
TRBV29-1	.	TRBJ2-1	.	CSVTGTQRGEQFF	TGCAGCGTCACCGGGACACAGAGGGGTGAGCAGTTCTTC
TRBV5-5	few	TRBJ1-1	.	CASSREGLTGGAKAFF	TGTGCCAGCAGCCGAGAGGGCCTAACGGGCGGGGCGAAGGCTTTCTTT
TRBV5-1	few	TRBJ2-5	.	CASSFGQIQETQYF	TGCGCCAGCAGCTTCGGACAGATCCAAGAGACCCAGTACTTC
TRBV20-1	.	TRBJ2-2	TRBD1	CSAHDRAGELFF	TGCAGTGCTCATGACAGGGCCGGGGAGCTGTTTTTT
TRBV12-3/TRBV12-4	.	TRBJ1-5	.	CASSLGGGNNQPQHF	TGTGCCAGCAGTTTAGGCGGGGGGAATAATCAGCCCCAGCATTTT
TRBV20-1	few	TRBJ2-1	.	CSRFGTLASNEQFF	TGCAGTAGATTTGGGACTCTGGCAAGCAATGAGCAGTTCTTC
TRBV7-2	few	TRBJ2-1	TRBD2	CASSPPRGGATNEQFF	TGTGCCAGCAGCCCACCACGGGGGGGCGCTACCAATGAGCAGTTCTTC
TRBV9	.	TRBJ2-3	TRBD2	CASSVAAGASDTQYF	TGTGCCAGCAGCGTAGCAGCGGGGGCGTCAGATACGCAGTATTTT